Presented here are 19 T cell receptor beta chains from one specimen sequenced in a study of blood T cell repertoires in COVID-19 (TCRdb year 2020). Receptor libraries were prepared by the immunoSEQ multiplex PCR assay. TCRdb obtained this table from immuneACCESS and retained in-frame rearrangements with V and J assigned. These tables miss some clones; where compared with another copy, unresolved V genes account for less than half of the shortfall, and the remainder is unexplained. The sample has 40,000 to 60,000 clones on record, over 90% of them singletons. The top ten clonotypes cover 1% of the sample. The material sequenced was peripheral blood. The source is a man aged 55 to 70 with COVID-19, enrolled during active disease.

The chain uses TRBV19 and TRBJ1-5, with TRBD1 identical over 8 bases. V was clipped by 4 bases and J by 9 bases; unmatched bases: 8. Germline CDR1 LNHDA, CDR2 SQIVND (reference sequence). The CDR3 length is 14 residues. This CDR3 reads CASSRGTGRRPQHF. CDR3 nucleotides: TGTGCCAGTAGTAGGGGGACAGGACGTCGGCCCCAGCATTTT.

The CDR3 loop is CASRSGQGPELFF. In nucleotides, the CDR3 is TGTGCCAGCAGATCCGGACAGGGCCCGGAGCTGTTTTTT. The chain carries TRBV12-3 or TRBV12-4 and TRBJ2-2; 8 bases fit TRBD1. The CDR3 consists of 13 residues. Unmatched junction bases numbered 7, after V lost 6 bases and J lost 10 bases.

V is TRBV6-4 and J is TRBJ1-5; no clear D. Germline lookup yields CDR1 MRHNA and CDR2 SNTAGT. V shed 0 bases and J shed 2 bases, with 14 bases lying between them. The CDR3 contains 17 residues. CDR3 coding DNA: TGTGCCAGCAGTGACTCACCAGGTCGGGAGGGCAATCAGCCCCAGCATTTT. Amino acid sequence: CASSDSPGREGNQPQHF.

CDR3 DNA sequence: TGTGCCAGCAGCGTAGGAGGAGGGTCGTGGTATGGCTACACCTTC. It encodes CASSVGGGSWYGYTF. J is TRBJ1-2 and V is TRBV9; the D is unclear. With 0 bases removed from V and 5 bases from J, the gap between germline ends came to 14 bases. The CDR3 length is 15 residues. CDR1 is SGDLS and CDR2 is YYNGEE in the germline V gene.

The chain links TRBV25-1 to TRBJ1-1; possible D gene TRBD1, 5 bases. Germline assignment: CDR1 MGHDK and CDR2 SYGVNS. V was cut by 4 bases and J by 1 base, with 10 bases left in between. The CDR3 is 14 residues long. The DNA of the CDR3 is TGTGCCAGCAGTGGACAGCTAGGGAACACTGAAGCTTTCTTT. Translating gives CASSGQLGNTEAFF.

The chain is built from TRBV28 and TRBJ1-5; the D gene is possibly TRBD1 (5 bases). This CDR3 contains 14 residues. CDR1 is MDHEN, CDR2 SYDVKM, per germline. Trimming stripped 8 bases from V and 1 base from J, with 12 bases between. Here the CDR3 reads CASAGGGSNQPQHF. The CDR3 nucleotides are TGTGCCAGCGCGGGGGGAGGGAGCAATCAGCCCCAGCATTTT.

This clone has a single count. This chain links TRBV21-1 with TRBJ1-4. TRBV21-1 is reported as a pseudogene. This CDR3 is built from 14 residues. The CDR3 sequence: CASSKAVSGRALFF. In nucleotides, the CDR3 is TGTGCCAGCAGCAAAGCGGTGTCGGGGAGGGCACTGTTTTTT.

The chain has TRBV28 and TRBJ1-5; a weak D match, TRBD1 (6 bases). The CDR3 spans 12 residues. The germline V gene encodes CDR1 MDHEN and CDR2 SYDVKM. Trimming cost V 6 bases and J 8 bases, with 11 bases left between them. CDR3 DNA: TGTGCCAGCAGACTACAGGGTAAGCCCCAGCATTTT. Translated, it gives CASRLQGKPQHF.

V and J are TRBV6-1 and TRBJ1-2, with D possibly matching TRBD1 (6 bases). CDR3 length equals 15 residues. CDR1 MNHNS and CDR2 SASEGT come from the germline V gene. V was pared by 2 bases and J by 3 bases, with 13 bases between. The CDR3 nucleotides are TGTGCCAGCAGTGAATTCGGGGGGCTCGACTATGGCTACACCTTC. This gives the protein CASSEFGGLDYGYTF.

The chain has TRBV9 and TRBJ1-3; D gene ambiguous. CDR1 is SGDLS and CDR2 is YYNGEE in the germline V gene. The CDR3 consists of 15 residues. Trimming took off 3 bases at V and 0 bases at J, with 10 bases between the two ends. The CDR3 here is CASSAGGYSGNTIYF. Written as DNA, the CDR3 is TGTGCCAGCAGCGCGGGAGGATACTCTGGAAACACCATATATTTT. Full variable domain (rest looked up from reference TRBV9 and TRBJ1-3): DSGVTQTPKHLITATGQRVTLRCSPRSGDLSVYWYQQSLDQGLQFLIQYYNGEERAKGNILERFSAQQFPDLHSELNLSSLELGDSALYFCASSAGGYSGNTIYFGEGSWLTVV.

The chain links TRBV25-1 to TRBJ2-3; the match to TRBD1 covers 10 bases. The CDR3 consists of 15 residues. V was pared by 2 bases and J by 3 bases, with 2 bases of the junction left unmatched. The germline V gene has CDR1 MGHDK and CDR2 SYGVNS. CDR3 nucleotide sequence: TGTGCCAGCAGTGAACGGGGACAGGGGACAGATACGCAGTATTTT. Encoded protein: CASSERGQGTDTQYF.

This chain links TRBV28 with TRBJ1-1; 8 bases are shared with TRBD1. The germline gives CDR1 MDHEN, CDR2 SYDVKM. V shed 3 bases and J 4 bases; nucleotides not matched to a gene: 10. The CDR3 covers 16 residues. The CDR3 reads CASSLWTGSQGTEAFF. The CDR3 DNA reads TGTGCCAGCAGTTTGTGGACAGGGAGTCAGGGCACTGAAGCTTTCTTT.

This chain links TRBV28 with TRBJ2-1; a possible D gene is TRBD2 (6 bases). Between the trimmed V and J ends, which lost 6 bases and 0 bases, there was a span of 15 bases. CDR3 size: 16 residues. The germline V gene encodes CDR1 MDHEN and CDR2 SYDVKM. This CDR3 reads CASSQNRGSSYNEQFF. The CDR3 nucleotides are TGTGCCAGCAGCCAAAATCGGGGGAGCTCCTACAATGAGCAGTTCTTC.

This clone was recorded once. The chain joins TRBV2 to TRBJ1-1, with 7 bases fitting TRBD1. The CDR3 contains 13 residues. V lost 10 bases to trimming and J lost 0 bases; unmatched junction nucleotides: 5. CDR1 and CDR2 from the germline V gene are SNHLY and FYNNEI. The CDR3 reads CATGGQMNTEAFF. The CDR3 nucleotides read TGTGCCACCGGGGGACAGATGAACACTGAAGCTTTCTTT.

This chain links TRBV11-2 with TRBJ2-7, with a possible D match to TRBD2 (5 bases). V lost 4 bases, J lost 3 bases, and 19 bases lay in between. CDR1 is SGHAT, CDR2 FQNNGV, per germline. This CDR3 contains 16 residues. The chain's CDR3 is CASSSGIRSYLYEQYF. In DNA form, the CDR3 reads TGTGCCAGCAGCTCCGGGATCCGGAGCTATCTCTACGAGCAGTACTTC.

The V call is TRBV5-1, the J call TRBJ1-2, with unresolved D. There are 13 residues in the CDR3. Germline V gives CDR1 SGHRS, CDR2 YFSETQ. Trimming shortened V by 1 base and J by 4 bases, and 8 bases separated the two germline ends. CDR3 loop: CASSLQEGYGYTF. CDR3 sequence (DNA): TGCGCCAGCAGCTTGCAAGAGGGCTATGGCTACACCTTC.

V usage is TRBV3-1 (or the pseudogene TRBV3-2) and J usage is TRBJ2-1; no clear D. This CDR3 region has 14 residues. Looked up from germline, CDR1 is LGHDT and CDR2 is YNNKEL (reference sequence). Trimming removed 6 bases from V and 2 bases from J, with 11 bases in between. The CDR3 DNA sequence: TGTGCCAGCAGAGGCCAGGTCGCCTACAATGAGCAGTTCTTC. Encoded protein: CASRGQVAYNEQFF.

This clone has only one observation. The rearrangement links TRBV9 to TRBJ1-2; the D gene is possibly TRBD1 (5 bases). Germline loops: CDR1 SGDLS, CDR2 YYNGEE. V gave up 3 bases and J gave up 3 bases, with 15 bases separating them. CDR3 length: 15 amino acids. The DNA of the CDR3 is TGTGCCAGCAGCGCCGATCGGCGGGGGGACTATGGCTACACCTTC. It translates to CASSADRRGDYGYTF.

This chain links TRBV30 with TRBJ1-6; tentatively, D is TRBD1 (6 bases). V dropped 2 bases and J dropped 0 bases, with 20 bases sitting between them. The CDR3 sequence is 19 residues long. Germline V gene sequence: CDR1 GTSNPN, CDR2 SVGIG (reference sequence). The CDR3 nucleotides read TGTGCCTGGAGTCCCCGGGGGGCAGGCCTGAGCTCCTATAATTCACCCCTCCACTTT. As protein: CAWSPRGAGLSSYNSPLHF. Complete variable domain (other parts from reference TRBV30 and TRBJ1-6): SQTIHQWPATLVQPVGSPLSLECTVEGTSNPNLYWYRQAAGRGLQLLFYSVGIGQISSEVPQNLSASRPQDRQFILSSKKLLLSDSGFYLCAWSPRGAGLSSYNSPLHFGNGTRLTVT.